The clone carrying this T cell receptor beta chain is labeled medium-sized. The antigen is not known. The sample belongs to a study of liver allograft versus peripheral blood T cells. Study details: Comparisons were made between T cell receptor repertoires found in transplanted livers and those circulating in recipients' peripheral blood.

V lost 2 bases and J lost 5; bases outside the gene matches: 9. This CDR3 region has 16 residues. Germline V lookup: CDR1 MNHEY, CDR2 SVGAGI. From the reads, TCRdb called clonotypes with MiXCR, one entry per CDR3 protein. The sample yields about 3,500 distinct CDR3 sequences, about 14% seen once. Overall study results and limits: Intra-allograft T cell receptor repertoires in the liver reportedly differed from peripheral blood repertoires.

The sequence derives from a human patient who had a liver transplant. Certain T cells may be donor cells from the graft. The V call is TRBV6-5, the J call TRBJ2-1; the match to TRBD2 covers 7 bases. CDR3 sequence (DNA): TGTGCCAGCAGTTACACGGGGGGAGGGTTTAACAATGAGCAGTTCTTC. Translating it yields CASSYTGGGFNNEQFF.